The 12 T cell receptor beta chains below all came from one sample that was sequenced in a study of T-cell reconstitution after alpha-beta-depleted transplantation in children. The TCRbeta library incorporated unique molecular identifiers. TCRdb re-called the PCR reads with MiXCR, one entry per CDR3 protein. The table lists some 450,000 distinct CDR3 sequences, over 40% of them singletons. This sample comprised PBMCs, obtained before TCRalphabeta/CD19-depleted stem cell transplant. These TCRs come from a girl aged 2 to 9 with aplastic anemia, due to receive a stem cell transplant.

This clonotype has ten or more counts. The CDR3 region is CASSLGTSVGGELFF. The DNA for the CDR3 is TGCGCCAGCAGCCTCGGGACTAGCGTGGGCGGGGAGCTGTTTTTT. This chain uses TRBV10-1 with TRBJ2-2, with 10 bases matching TRBD2. The trim removed 6 bases at V and 7 bases at J, leaving 8 bases unmatched. CDR1 and CDR2 (germline): WNHNN, SYGVQD (reference sequence). The CDR3 sequence is 15 residues long.

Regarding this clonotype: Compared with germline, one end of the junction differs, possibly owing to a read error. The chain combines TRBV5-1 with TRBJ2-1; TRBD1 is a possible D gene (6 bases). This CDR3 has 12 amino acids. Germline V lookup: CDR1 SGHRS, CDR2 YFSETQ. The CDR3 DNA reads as TGCGCCAGCAGCTTGGCCTCAGGGGTTGAACTCTTC. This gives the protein CASSLASGVELF. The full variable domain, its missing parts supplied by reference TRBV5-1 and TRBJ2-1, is KAGVTQTPRYLIKTRGQQVTLSCSPISGHRSVSWYQQTPGQGLQFLFEYFSETQRNKGNFPGRFSGRQFSNSRSEMNVSTLELGDSALYLCASSLASGVELFGPGTRLTVL.

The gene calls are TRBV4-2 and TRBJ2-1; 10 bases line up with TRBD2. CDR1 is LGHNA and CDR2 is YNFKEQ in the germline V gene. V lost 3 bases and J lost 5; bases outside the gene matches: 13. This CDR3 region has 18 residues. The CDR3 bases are TGTGCCAGCAGCCAGGAGGACGCCGGGACTAGCGCCAACAATGAGCAGTTCTTC. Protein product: CASSQEDAGTSANNEQFF.

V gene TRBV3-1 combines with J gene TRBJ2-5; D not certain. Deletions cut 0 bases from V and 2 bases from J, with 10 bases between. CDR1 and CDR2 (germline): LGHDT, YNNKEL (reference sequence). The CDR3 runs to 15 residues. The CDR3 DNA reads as TGTGCCAGCAGCCAAGATCCACTTTCACAAGAGACCCAGTACTTC. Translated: CASSQDPLSQETQYF.

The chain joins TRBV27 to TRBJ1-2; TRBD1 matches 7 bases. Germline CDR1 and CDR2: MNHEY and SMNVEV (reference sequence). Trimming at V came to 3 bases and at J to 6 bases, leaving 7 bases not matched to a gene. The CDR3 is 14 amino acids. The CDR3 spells CASSFSPGGNGYTF. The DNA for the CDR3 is TGTGCCAGCAGTTTTTCGCCAGGGGGAAATGGCTACACCTTC.

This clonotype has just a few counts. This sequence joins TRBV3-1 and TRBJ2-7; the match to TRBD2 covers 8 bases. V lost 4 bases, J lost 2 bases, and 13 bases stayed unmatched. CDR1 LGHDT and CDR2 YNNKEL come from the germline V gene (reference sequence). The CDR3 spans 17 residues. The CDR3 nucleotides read TGTGCCAGCAGCCGACCCCGTGGAGCGGGAGATCCCTACGAGCAGTACTTC. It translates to CASSRPRGAGDPYEQYF.

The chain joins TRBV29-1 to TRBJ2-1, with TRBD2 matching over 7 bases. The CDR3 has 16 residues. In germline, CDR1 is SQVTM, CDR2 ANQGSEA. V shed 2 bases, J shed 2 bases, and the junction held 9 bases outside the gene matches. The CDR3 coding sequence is TGCAGCGTTGAACAAGCGGGGCGAAGCGCCTACAATGAGCAGTTCTTC. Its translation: CSVEQAGRSAYNEQFF.

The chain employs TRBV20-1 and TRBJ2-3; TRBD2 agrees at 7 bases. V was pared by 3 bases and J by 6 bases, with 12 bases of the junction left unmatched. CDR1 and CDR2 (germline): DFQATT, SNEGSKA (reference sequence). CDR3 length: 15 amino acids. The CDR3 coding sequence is TGCAGTGCTAGCCGGGTGGGGCAGGGAGGGGATACGCAGTATTTT. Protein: CSASRVGQGGDTQYF.

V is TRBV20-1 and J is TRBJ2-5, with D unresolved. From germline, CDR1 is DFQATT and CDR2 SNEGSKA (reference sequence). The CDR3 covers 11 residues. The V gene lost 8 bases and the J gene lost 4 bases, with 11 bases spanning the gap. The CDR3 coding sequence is TGCAGTCCGAAGCTAAGAGAGACCCAGTACTTC. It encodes CSPKLRETQYF.

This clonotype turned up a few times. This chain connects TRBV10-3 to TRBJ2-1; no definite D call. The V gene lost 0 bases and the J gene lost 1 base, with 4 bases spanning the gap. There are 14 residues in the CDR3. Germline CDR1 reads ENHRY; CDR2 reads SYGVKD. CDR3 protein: CAISESGSYNEQFF. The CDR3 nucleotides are TGTGCCATCAGTGAGTCGGGGTCCTACAATGAGCAGTTCTTC.

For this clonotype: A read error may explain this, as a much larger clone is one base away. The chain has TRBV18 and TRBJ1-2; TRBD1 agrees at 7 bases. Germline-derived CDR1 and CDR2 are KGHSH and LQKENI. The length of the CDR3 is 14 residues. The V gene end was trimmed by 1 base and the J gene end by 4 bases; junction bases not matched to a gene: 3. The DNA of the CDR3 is TGTGCCAGCTCACCACAGGGGGCCGTCTATGGCTACACCTTC. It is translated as CASSPQGAVYGYTF.

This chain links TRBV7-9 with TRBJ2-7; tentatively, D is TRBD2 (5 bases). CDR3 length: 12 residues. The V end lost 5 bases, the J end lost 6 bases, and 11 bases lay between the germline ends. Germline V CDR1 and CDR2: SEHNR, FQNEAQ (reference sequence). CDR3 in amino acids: CASSPTRGEQYF. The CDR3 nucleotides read TGTGCCAGCAGCCCGACCCGGGGCGAGCAGTACTTC.